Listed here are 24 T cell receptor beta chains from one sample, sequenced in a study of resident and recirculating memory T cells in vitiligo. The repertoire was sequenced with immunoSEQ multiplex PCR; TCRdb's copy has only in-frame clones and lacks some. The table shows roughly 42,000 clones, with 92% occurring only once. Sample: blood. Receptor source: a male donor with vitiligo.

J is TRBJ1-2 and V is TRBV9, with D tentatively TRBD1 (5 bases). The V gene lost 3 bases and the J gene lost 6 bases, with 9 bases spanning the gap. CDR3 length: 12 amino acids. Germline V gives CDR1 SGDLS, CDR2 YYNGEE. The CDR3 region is CASSAFRDGYTF. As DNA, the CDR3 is TGTGCCAGCAGCGCGTTCAGGGATGGCTACACCTTC.

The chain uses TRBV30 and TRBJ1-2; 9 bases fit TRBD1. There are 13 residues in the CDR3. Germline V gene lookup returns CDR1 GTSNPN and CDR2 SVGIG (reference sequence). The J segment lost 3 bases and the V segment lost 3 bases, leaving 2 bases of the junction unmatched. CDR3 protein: CAWRGTGYYGYTF. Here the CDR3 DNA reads TGTGCCTGGAGAGGGACAGGGTACTATGGCTACACCTTC. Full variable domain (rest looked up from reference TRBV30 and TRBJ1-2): SQTIHQWPATLVQPVGSPLSLECTVEGTSNPNLYWYRQAAGRGLQLLFYSVGIGQISSEVPQNLSASRPQDRQFILSSKKLLLSDSGFYLCAWRGTGYYGYTFGSGTRLTVV.

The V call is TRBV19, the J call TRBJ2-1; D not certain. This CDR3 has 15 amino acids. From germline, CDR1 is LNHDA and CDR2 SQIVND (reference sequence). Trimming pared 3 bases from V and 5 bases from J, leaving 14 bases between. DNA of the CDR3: TGTGCCAGTAGTATCGGTCCATTAGAGCACAATGAGCAGTTCTTC. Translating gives CASSIGPLEHNEQFF.

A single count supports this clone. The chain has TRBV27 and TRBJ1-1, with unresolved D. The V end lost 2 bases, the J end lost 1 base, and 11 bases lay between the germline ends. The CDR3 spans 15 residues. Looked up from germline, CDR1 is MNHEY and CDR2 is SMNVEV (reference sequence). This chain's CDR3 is CASSLGGRTNTEAFF. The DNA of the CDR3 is TGTGCCAGCAGTTTAGGTGGGCGAACGAACACTGAAGCTTTCTTT.

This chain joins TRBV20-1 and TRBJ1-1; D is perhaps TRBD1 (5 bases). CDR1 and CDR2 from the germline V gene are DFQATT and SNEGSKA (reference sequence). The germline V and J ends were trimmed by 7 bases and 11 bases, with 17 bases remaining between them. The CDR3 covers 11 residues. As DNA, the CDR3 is TGCAGTGGCAGACTCAGGGAGGATGCTTTCTTT. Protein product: CSGRLREDAFF.

CDR3 sequence: CASSRRAGVVDYGYTF. In DNA form, the CDR3 reads TGTGCCAGCTCACGCCGAGCAGGGGTCGTGGACTATGGCTACACCTTC. The gene calls are TRBV7-9 and TRBJ1-2, with D maybe TRBD1 (6 bases). V lost 8 bases to trimming and J lost 3 bases, with 22 bases between them. Per germline, CDR1 SEHNR and CDR2 FQNEAQ (reference sequence). The CDR3 contains 16 residues. The full variable domain, its missing parts supplied by reference TRBV7-9 and TRBJ1-2, is DTGVSQNPRHKITKRGQNVTFRCDPISEHNRLYWYRQTLGQGPEFLTYFQNEAQLEKSRLLSDRFSAERPKGSFSTLEIQRTEQGDSAMYLCASSRRAGVVDYGYTFGSGTRLTVV.

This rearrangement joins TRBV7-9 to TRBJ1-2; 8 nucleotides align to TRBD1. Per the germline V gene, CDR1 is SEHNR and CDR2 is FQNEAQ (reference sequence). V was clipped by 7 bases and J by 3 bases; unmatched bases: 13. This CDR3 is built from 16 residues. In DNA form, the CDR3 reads TGTGCCAGCACCTTTATGGTGGCAGGGGGCGACTATGGCTACACCTTC. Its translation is CASTFMVAGGDYGYTF.

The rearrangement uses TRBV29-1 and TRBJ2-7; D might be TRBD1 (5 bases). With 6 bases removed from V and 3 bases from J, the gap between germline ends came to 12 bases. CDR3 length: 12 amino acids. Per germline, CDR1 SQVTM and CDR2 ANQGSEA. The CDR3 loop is CSVDSSSYEQYF. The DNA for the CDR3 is TGCAGCGTCGACAGTTCCAGCTACGAGCAGTACTTC.

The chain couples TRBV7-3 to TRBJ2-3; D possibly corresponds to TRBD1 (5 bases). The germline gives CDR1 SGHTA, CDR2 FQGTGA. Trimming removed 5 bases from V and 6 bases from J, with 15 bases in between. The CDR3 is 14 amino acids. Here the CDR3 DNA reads TGTGCCAGCAGCGGTGGTGGGGCGTCGGATACGCAGTATTTT. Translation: CASSGGGASDTQYF.

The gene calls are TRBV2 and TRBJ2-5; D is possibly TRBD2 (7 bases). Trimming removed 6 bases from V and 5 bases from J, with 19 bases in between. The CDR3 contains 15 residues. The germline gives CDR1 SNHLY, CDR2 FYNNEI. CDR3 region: CASSHPGGRRETQYF. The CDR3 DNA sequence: TGTGCCAGCAGCCACCCCGGGGGGCGTAGGGAGACCCAGTACTTC.

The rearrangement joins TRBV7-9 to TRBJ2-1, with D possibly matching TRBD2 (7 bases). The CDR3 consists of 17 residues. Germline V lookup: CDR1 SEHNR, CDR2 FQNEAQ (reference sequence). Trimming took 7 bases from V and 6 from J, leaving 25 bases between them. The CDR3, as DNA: TGTGCCAGCATCTCCCAAGTGGGGGGGCCCTCGGGCAATGAGCAGTTCTTC. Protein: CASISQVGGPSGNEQFF.

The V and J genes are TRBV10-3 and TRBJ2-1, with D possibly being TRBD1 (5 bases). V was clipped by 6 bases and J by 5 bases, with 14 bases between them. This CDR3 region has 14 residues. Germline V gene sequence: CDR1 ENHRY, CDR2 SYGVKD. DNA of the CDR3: TGTGCCATCAGGACAGCAGGTCAGGACAATGAGCAGTTCTTC. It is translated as CAIRTAGQDNEQFF.

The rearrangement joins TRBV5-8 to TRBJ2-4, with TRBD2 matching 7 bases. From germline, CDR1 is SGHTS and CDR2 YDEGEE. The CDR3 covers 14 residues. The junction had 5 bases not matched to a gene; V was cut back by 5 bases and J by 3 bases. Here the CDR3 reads CASRLTGGKNIQYF. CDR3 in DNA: TGTGCCAGCAGGTTAACGGGGGGCAAAAACATTCAGTACTTC.

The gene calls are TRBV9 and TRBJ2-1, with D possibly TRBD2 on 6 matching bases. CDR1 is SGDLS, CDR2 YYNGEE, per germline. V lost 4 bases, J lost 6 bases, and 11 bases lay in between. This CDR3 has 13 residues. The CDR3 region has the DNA TGTGCCAGCAGCACCCGGGACTTCAATGAGCAGTTCTTC. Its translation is CASSTRDFNEQFF.

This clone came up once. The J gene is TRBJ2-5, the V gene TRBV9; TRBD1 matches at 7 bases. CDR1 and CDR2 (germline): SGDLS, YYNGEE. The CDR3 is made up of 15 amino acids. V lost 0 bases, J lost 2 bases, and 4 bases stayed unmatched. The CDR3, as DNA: TGTGCCAGCAGCGTAGGACAGGGTAGACAAGAGACCCAGTACTTC. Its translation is CASSVGQGRQETQYF.

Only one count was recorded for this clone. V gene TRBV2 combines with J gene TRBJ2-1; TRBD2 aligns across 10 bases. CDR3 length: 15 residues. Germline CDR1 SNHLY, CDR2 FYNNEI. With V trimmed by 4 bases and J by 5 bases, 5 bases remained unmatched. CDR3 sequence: CASSVELAGDNEQFF. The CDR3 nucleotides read TGTGCCAGCAGTGTAGAGCTAGCGGGGGACAATGAGCAGTTCTTC.

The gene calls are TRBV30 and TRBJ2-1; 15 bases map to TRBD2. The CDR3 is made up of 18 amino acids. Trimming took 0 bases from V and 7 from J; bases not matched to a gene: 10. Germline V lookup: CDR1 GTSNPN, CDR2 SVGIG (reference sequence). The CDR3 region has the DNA TGTGCCTGGAGTGTGTTCTGGACTAGCGGGGGGGCTATGAATGAGCAGTTCTTC. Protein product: CAWSVFWTSGGAMNEQFF.

The CDR3 sequence: CASSSGPEAFF. CDR3 bases: TGTGCCAGCAGTTCCGGTCCTGAAGCTTTCTTT. V and J are TRBV6-5 and TRBJ1-1; D uncertain. The CDR3 has 11 amino acids. V gave up 4 bases and J gave up 6 bases, with 6 bases separating them. Germline V gene data show CDR1 as MNHEY and CDR2 as SVGAGI.

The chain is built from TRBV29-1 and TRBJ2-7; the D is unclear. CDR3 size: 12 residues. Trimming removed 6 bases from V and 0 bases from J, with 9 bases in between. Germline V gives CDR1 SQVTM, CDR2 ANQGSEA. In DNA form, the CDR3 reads TGCAGCGTCTACGTTAGCTCCTACGAGCAGTACTTC. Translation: CSVYVSSYEQYF.

DNA of the CDR3: TGCGCCAGCAGAGAAGGGACTAGCGGGGTAACAGATACGCAGTATTTT. Its protein product is CASREGTSGVTDTQYF. The chain employs TRBV4-3 and TRBJ2-3; 13 bases agree with TRBD2. V lost 6 bases and J lost 3; bases outside the gene matches: 6. Germline V gene data show CDR1 as LGHNA and CDR2 as YSLEER. The CDR3 totals 16 residues.

The CDR3 nucleotides are TGCGCCAGCAGCCAAGACAACAGGGAGGGGTATGGCTACACCTTC. It specifies CASSQDNREGYGYTF. V is TRBV4-3 and J is TRBJ1-2; tentatively, D is TRBD1 (6 bases). This CDR3 contains 15 residues. CDR1 and CDR2 from the germline V gene are LGHNA and YSLEER. The germline V and J ends were trimmed by 0 bases and 5 bases, with 13 bases remaining between them.

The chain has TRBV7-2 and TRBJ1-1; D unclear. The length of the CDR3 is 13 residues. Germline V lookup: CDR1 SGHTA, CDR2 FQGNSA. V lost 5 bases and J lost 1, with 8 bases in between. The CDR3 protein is CASSPLRNTEAFF. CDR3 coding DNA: TGTGCCAGCAGCCCCCTTCGGAACACTGAAGCTTTCTTT.

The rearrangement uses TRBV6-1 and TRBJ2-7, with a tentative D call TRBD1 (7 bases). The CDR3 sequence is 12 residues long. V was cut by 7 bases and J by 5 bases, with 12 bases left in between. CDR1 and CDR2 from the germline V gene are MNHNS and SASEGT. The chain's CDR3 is CASKQGRNEQYF. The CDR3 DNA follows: TGTGCCAGCAAACAGGGGAGGAACGAGCAGTACTTC.

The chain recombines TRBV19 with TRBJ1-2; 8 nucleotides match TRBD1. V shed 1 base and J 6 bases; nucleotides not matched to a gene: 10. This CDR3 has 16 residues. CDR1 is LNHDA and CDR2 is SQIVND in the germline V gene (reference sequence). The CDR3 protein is CASSIALPGQGNGYTF. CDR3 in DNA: TGTGCCAGTAGTATAGCTCTCCCCGGACAGGGAAATGGCTACACCTTC.